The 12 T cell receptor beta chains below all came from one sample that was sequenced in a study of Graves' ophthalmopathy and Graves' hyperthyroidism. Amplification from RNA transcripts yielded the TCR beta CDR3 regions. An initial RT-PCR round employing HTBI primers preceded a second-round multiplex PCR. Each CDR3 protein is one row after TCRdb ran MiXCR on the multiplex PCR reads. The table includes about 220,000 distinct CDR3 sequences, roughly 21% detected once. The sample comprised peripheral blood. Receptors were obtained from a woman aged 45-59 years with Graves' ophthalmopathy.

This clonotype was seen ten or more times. The CDR3 DNA is TGTGCCAGCCTCCCCGACAGGGGGCCGGTTGCGCAGTACTTC. It codes for CASLPDRGPVAQYF. The V and J genes are TRBV28 and TRBJ2-7; 10 bases line up with TRBD1. This CDR3 is built from 14 residues. The V gene end was trimmed by 8 bases and the J gene end by 9 bases; junction bases not matched to a gene: 13. Germline V gene sequence: CDR1 MDHEN, CDR2 SYDVKM.

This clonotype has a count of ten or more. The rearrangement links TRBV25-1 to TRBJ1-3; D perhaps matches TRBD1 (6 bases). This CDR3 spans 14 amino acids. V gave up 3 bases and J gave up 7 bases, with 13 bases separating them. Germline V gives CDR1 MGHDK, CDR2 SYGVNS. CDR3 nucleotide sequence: TGTGCCAGCAGTGACCTAGGGGGGTATAACACCATATATTTT. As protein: CASSDLGGYNTIYF.

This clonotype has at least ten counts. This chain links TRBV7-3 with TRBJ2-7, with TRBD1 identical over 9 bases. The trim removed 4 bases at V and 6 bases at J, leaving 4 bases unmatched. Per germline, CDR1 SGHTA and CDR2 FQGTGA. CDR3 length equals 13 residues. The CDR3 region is CASSSTGGFEQYF. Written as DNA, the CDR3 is TGTGCCAGCAGCTCGACAGGGGGGTTCGAGCAGTACTTC.

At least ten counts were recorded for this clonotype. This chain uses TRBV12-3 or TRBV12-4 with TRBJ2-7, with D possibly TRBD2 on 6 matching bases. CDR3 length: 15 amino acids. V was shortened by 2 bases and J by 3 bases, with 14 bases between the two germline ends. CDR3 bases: TGTGCCAGCAGTTTATTTGGGGACGGGGGCTACGAGCAGTACTTC. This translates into CASSLFGDGGYEQYF.

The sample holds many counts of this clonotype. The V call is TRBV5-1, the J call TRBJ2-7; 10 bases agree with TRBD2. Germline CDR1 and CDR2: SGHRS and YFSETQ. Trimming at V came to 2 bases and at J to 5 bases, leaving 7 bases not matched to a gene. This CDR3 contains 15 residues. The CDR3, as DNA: TGCGCCAGCAGCTTATTGCTAGCGGGAGAGGACGAGCAGTACTTC. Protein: CASSLLLAGEDEQYF.

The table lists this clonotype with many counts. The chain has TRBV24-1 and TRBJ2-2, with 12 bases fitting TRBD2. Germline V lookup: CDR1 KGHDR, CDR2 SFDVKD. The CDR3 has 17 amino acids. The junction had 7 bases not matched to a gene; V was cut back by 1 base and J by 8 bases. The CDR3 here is CATSDFGLAGWSGELFF. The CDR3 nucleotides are TGTGCCACCAGTGATTTCGGACTAGCGGGATGGTCGGGGGAGCTGTTTTTT.

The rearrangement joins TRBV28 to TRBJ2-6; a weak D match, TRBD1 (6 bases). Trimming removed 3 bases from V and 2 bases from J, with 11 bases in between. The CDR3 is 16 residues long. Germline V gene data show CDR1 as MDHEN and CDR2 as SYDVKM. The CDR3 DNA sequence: TGTGCCAGCAGTTTGATCAGGGGACCTGGGGCCAACGTCCTGACTTTC. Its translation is CASSLIRGPGANVLTF.

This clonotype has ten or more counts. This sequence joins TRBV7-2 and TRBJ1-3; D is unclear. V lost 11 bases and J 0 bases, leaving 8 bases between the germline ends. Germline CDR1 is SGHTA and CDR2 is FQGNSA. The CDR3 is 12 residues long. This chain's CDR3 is CAEGASGNTIYF. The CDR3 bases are TGTGCCGAGGGAGCCTCTGGAAACACCATATATTTT.

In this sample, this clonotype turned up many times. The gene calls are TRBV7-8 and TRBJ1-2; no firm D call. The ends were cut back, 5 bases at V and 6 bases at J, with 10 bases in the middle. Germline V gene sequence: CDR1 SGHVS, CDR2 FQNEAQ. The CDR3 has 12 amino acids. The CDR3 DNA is TGTGCCAGCAGCCCACCGACTCATGGCTACACCTTC. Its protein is CASSPPTHGYTF.

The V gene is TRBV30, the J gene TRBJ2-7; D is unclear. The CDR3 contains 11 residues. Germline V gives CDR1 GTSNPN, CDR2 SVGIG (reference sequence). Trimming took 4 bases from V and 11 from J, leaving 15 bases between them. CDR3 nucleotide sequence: TGTGCCTGGAACTTCGACGCTAAAAAGTACTTC. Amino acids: CAWNFDAKKYF.

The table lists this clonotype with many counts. The CDR3 nucleotides are TGTGCCAGCAGTTCGTCCGCGGGCAATCAGCCCCAGCATTTT. This sequence encodes CASSSSAGNQPQHF. The rearrangement links TRBV12-3 or TRBV12-4 to TRBJ1-5; D not certain. CDR3 length: 14 amino acids. With 4 bases removed from V and 2 bases from J, the gap between germline ends came to 9 bases.

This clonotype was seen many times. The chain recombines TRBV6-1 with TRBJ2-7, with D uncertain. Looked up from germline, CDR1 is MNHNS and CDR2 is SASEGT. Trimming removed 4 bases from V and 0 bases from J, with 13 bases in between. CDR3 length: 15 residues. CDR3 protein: CASSGINPGSYEQYF. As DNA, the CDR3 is TGTGCCAGCAGTGGAATCAATCCGGGCTCCTACGAGCAGTACTTC.